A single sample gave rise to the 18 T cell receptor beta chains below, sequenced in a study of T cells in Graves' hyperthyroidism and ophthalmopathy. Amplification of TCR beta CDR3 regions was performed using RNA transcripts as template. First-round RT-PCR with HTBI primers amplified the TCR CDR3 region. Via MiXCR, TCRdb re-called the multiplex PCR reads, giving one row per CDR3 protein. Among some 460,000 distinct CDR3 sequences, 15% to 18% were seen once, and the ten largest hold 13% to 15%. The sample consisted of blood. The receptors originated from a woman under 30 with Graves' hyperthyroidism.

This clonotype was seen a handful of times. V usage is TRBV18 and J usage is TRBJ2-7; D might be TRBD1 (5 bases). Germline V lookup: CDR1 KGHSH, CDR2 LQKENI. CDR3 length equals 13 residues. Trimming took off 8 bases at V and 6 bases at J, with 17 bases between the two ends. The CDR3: CASRQGVVAEQYF. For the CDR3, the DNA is TGTGCCAGCCGGCAGGGTGTGGTGGCCGAGCAGTACTTC.

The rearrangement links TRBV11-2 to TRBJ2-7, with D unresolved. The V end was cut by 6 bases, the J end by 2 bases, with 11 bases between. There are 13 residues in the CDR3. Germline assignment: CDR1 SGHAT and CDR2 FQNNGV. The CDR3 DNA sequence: TGTGCCAGCAGTGTAGGCTGGACCTACGAGCAGTACTTC. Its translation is CASSVGWTYEQYF.

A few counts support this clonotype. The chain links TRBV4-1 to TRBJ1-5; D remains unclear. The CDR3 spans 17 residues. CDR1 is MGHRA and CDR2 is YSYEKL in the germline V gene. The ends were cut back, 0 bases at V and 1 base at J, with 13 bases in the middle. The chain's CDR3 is CASSQDGGRWSNQPQHF. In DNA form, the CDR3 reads TGCGCCAGCAGCCAAGATGGTGGGAGGTGGAGCAATCAGCCCCAGCATTTT.

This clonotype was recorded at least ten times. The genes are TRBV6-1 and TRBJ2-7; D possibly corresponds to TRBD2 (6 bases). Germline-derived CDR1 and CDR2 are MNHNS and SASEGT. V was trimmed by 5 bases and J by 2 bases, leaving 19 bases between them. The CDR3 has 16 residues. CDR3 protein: CASSMTQLAAAYEQYF. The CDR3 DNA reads TGTGCCAGCAGTATGACCCAACTAGCAGCAGCCTACGAGCAGTACTTC.

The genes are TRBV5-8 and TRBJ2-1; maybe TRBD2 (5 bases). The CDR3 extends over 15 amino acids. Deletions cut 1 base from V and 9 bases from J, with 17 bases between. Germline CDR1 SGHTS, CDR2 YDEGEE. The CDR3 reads CASSLPGSEWGEQFF. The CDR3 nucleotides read TGTGCCAGCAGCTTGCCGGGGAGCGAGTGGGGTGAGCAGTTCTTC.

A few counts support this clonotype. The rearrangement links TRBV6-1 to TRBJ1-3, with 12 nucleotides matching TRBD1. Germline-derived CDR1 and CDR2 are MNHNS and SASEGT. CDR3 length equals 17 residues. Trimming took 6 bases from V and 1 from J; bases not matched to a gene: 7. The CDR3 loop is CASSWDRGHESGNTIYF. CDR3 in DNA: TGTGCCAGCAGCTGGGACAGGGGGCACGAGTCTGGAAACACCATATATTTT.

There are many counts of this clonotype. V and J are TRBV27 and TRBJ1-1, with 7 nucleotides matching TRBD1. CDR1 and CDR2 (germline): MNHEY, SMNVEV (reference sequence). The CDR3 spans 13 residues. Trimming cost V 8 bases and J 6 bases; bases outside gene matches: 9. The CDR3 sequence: CASGQDRVSEAFF. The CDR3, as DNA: TGTGCCAGCGGACAAGACAGGGTCTCTGAAGCTTTCTTT.

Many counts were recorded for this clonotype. The CDR3 DNA reads as TGTGCCAGCAGTGGACAGATTGGGAGGAACACTGAAGCTTTCTTT. It specifies CASSGQIGRNTEAFF. The genes are TRBV2 and TRBJ1-1; D possibly corresponds to TRBD1 (5 bases). Deletions cut 4 bases from V and 1 base from J, with 13 bases between. The CDR3 totals 15 residues. Germline V gene lookup returns CDR1 SNHLY and CDR2 FYNNEI.

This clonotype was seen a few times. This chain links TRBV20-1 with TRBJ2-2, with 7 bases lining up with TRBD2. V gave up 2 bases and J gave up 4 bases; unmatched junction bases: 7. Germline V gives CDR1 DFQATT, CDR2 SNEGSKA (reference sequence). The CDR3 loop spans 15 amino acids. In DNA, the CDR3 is TGCAGTGCTAGATACGGAGGGGAGGGCACCGGGGAGCTGTTTTTT. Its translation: CSARYGGEGTGELFF.

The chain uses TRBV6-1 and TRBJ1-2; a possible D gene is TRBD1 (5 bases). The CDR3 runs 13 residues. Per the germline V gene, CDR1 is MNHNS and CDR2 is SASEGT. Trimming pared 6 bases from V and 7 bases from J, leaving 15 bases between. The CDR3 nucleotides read TGTGCCAGCAGAACACCGGGGGATGGTGGCTACACCTTC. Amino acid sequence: CASRTPGDGGYTF.

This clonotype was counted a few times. The CDR3 DNA follows: TGCGCCAGCAGCTTGGCCAGGGGGCGTTTTGGGGCCAACGTCCTGACTTTC. Translated: CASSLARGRFGANVLTF. The chain couples TRBV5-1 to TRBJ2-6, with 8 bases aligning to TRBD1. Germline V gene sequence: CDR1 SGHRS, CDR2 YFSETQ. V lost 0 bases to trimming and J lost 3 bases; unmatched junction nucleotides: 5. The CDR3 consists of 17 residues. The variable domain in full, with the rest retrieved from reference TRBV5-1 and TRBJ2-6, is KAGVTQTPRYLIKTRGQQVTLSCSPISGHRSVSWYQQTPGQGLQFLFEYFSETQRNKGNFPGRFSGRQFSNSRSEMNVSTLELGDSALYLCASSLARGRFGANVLTFGAGSRLTVL.

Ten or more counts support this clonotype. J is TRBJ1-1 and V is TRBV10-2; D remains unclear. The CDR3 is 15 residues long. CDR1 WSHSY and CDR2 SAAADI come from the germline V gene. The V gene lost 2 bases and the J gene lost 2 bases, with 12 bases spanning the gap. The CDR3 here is CASSERVEGNTEAFF. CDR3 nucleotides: TGCGCCAGCAGTGAGAGAGTCGAGGGCAACACTGAAGCTTTCTTT.

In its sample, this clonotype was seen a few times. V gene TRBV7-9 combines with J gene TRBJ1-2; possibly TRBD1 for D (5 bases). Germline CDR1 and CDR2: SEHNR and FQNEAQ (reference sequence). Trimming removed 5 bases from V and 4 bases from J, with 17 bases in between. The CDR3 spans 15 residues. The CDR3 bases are TGTGCCAGCAGCAAACCAGGGACCGATGTCTATGGCTACACCTTC. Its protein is CASSKPGTDVYGYTF.

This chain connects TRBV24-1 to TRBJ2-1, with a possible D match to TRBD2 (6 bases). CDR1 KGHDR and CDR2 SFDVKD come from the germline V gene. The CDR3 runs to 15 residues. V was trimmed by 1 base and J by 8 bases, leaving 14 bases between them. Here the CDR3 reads CATSDFPRERDEQFF. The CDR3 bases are TGTGCCACCAGTGATTTTCCCAGAGAGCGGGATGAGCAGTTCTTC.

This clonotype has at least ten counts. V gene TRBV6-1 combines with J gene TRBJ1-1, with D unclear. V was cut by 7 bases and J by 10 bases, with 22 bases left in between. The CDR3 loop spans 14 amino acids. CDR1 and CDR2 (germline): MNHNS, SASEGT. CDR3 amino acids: CASTTGSSGPIAFF. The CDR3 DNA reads TGTGCCAGCACGACCGGGAGTTCAGGACCTATAGCTTTCTTT.

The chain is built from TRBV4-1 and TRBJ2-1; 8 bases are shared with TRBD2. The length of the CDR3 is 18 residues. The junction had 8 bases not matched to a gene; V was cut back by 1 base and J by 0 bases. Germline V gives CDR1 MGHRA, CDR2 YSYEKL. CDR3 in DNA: TGCGCCAGCAGCCAAGGAGCTAGCGGGCGCCTCTCCTACAATGAGCAGTTCTTC. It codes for CASSQGASGRLSYNEQFF.

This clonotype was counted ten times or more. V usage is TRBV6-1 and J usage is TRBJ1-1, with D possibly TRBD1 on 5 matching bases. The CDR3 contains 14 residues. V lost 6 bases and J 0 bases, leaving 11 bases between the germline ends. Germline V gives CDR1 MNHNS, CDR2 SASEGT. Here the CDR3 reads CASRVGGMNTEAFF. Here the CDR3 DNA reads TGTGCCAGCAGGGTCGGGGGAATGAACACTGAAGCTTTCTTT.

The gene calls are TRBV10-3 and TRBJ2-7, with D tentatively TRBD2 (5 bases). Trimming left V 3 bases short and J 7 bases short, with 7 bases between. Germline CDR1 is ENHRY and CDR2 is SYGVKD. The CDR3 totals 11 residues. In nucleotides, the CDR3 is TGTGCCATCAGTGATTCGGGGGAGCAGTACTTC. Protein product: CAISDSGEQYF.